Below are 2 T cell receptor beta chains sequenced from a single sample in a study of T cells after posttransplantation cyclophosphamide. Methotrexate plus calcineurin inhibitor accompanied controls' myeloablative marrow transplants; sampling was 1 year later. The method was immunoSEQ multiplex PCR; TCRdb's version includes in-frame clones alone and lacks a portion of them. The table includes some 16,000 clones, roughly 85% detected once. Sequenced material: PBMCs, taken after allogeneic stem cell transplant with calcineurin inhibitor and methotrexate. All receptors come from a female patient aged 18 to 29 who received an allogeneic stem cell transplant from an unrelated donor, was CMV-positive, and had acute and chronic GVHD. The T cells may come from the graft donor.

The table lists this clone with a count of one. V is TRBV5-1 and J is TRBJ2-2; D might be TRBD1 (6 bases). Germline lookup yields CDR1 SGHRS and CDR2 YFSETQ. The CDR3 sequence is 17 residues long. The ends were cut back, 1 base at V and 2 bases at J, with 15 bases in the middle. CDR3 sequence reads: CASSLFSGQINTGELFF. For the CDR3, the DNA is TGCGCCAGCAGCTTGTTTTCTGGACAGATAAACACCGGGGAGCTGTTTTTT.

By share, this clone counts as medium-sized (0.01 to 0.1%). The rearrangement joins TRBV6-6 to TRBJ1-3, with 7 bases fitting TRBD1. CDR1 and CDR2 (germline): MNHNY, SVGAGI (reference sequence). The CDR3 loop spans 16 amino acids. The junction had 12 bases not matched to a gene; V was cut back by 6 bases and J by 4 bases. The CDR3 sequence is CASSAITGAWGNTIYF. The CDR3, as DNA: TGTGCCAGCAGCGCTATAACAGGGGCGTGGGGAAACACCATATATTTT.